This T cell receptor beta chain was documented in a study of blood T cells in healthy people across ages. Study context: Template switching picked up about one barcoded beta molecule for each two T cells. General study results and limits: Any changes in expanded clonotypes were possibly confounded, as donor CMV status remained unknown.

Together with a sample-barcoded 5' primer, a J-beta primer mix was included in a second PCR lasting roughly 7 to 11 cycles. Unique molecular identifiers of 12 random nucleotides labeled each cDNA. Every sample returned 2.5 million or more CDR3-containing paired-end reads. Each CDR3 protein gets one entry after TCRdb re-called the 5' RACE reads with MiXCR. The table has about a million distinct CDR3 sequences, 35% to 40% seen once. With V trimmed by 3 bases and J by 3 bases, 6 bases remained unmatched. Looked up from germline, CDR1 is MNHEY and CDR2 is SMNVEV (reference sequence). The length of the CDR3 is 16 residues. This clonotype has more than one count but fewer than ten. Antigen unknown.

Material for sequencing was blood. The source is a young man in good health. J is TRBJ1-1 and V is TRBV27; 11 bases are shared with TRBD1. CDR3 protein: CASSFGTGGQDTEAFF. The CDR3 DNA is TGTGCCAGCAGTTTCGGGACAGGGGGTCAGGACACTGAAGCTTTCTTT.